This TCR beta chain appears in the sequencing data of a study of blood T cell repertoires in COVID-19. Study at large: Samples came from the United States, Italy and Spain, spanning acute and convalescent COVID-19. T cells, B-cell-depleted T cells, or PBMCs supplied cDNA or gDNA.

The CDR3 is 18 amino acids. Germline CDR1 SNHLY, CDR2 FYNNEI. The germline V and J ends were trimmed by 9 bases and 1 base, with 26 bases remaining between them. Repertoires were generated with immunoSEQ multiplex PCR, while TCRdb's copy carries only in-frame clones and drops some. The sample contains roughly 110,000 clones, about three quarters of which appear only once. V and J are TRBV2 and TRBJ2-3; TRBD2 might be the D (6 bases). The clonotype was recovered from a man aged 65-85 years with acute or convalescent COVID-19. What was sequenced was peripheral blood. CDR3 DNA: TGTGCCAGTCGGATTCTACCCGCGGGGATAGGGGGCACAGATACGCAGTATTTT. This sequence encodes CASRILPAGIGGTDTQYF.